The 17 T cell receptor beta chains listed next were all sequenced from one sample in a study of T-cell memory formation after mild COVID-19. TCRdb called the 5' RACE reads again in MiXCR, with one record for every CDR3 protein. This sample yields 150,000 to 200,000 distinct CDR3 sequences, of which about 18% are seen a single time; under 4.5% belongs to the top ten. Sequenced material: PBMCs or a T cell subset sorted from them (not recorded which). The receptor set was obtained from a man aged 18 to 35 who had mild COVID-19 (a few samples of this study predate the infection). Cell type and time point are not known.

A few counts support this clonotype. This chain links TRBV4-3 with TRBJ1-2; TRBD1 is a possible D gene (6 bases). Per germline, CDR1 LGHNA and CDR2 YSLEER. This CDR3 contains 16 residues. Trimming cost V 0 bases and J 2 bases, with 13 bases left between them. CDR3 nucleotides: TGCGCCAGCAGCCAAGAAAGGAGGACAGCCAACTATGGCTACACCTTC. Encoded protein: CASSQERRTANYGYTF.

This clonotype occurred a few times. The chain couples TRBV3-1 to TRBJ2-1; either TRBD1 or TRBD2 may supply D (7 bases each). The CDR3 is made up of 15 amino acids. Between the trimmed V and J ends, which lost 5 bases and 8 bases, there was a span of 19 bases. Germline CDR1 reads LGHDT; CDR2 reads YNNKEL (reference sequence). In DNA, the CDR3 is TGTGCCAGCAGCGACACACAGGGGAGGGCGGATGAGCAGTTCTTC. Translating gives CASSDTQGRADEQFF.

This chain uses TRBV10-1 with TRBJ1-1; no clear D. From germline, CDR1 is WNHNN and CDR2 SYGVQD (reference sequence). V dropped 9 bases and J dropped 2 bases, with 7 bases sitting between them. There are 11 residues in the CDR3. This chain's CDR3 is CASRPNTEAFF. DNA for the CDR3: TGCGCCAGTCGACCAAACACTGAAGCTTTCTTT.

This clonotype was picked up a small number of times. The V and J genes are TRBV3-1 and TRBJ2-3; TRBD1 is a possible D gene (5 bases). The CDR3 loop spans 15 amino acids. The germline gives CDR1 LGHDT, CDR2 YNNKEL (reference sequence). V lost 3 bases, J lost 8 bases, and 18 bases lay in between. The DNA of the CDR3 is TGTGCCAGCAGCCAGGGCCCCCAAGGGGCTGGTACGCAGTATTTT. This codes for CASSQGPQGAGTQYF.

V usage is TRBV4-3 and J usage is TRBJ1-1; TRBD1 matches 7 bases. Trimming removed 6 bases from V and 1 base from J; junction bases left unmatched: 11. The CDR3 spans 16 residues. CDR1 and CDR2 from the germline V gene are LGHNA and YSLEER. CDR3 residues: CASRQGGGRGNTEAFF. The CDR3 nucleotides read TGCGCCAGCAGGCAGGGAGGGGGCCGTGGGAACACTGAAGCTTTCTTT.

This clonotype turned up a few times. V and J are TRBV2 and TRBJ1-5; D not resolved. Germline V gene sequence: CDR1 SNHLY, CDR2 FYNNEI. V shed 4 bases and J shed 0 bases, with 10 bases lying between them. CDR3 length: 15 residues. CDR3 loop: CASSVDRNSNQPQHF. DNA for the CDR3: TGTGCCAGCAGTGTCGACCGGAATAGCAATCAGCCCCAGCATTTT.

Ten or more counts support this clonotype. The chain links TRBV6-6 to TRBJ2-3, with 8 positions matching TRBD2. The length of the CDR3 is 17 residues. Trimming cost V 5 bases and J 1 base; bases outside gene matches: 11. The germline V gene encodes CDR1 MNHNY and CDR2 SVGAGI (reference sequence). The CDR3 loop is CASSTPPAGGGTDTQYF. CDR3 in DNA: TGTGCCAGCAGTACCCCCCCGGCGGGGGGCGGCACAGATACGCAGTATTTT.

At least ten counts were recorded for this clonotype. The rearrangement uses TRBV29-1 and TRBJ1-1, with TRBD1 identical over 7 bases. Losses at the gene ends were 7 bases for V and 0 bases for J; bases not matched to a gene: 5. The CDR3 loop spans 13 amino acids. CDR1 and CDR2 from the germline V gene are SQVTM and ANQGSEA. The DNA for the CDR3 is TGCAGCGGTACCGGGACAGTGAACACTGAAGCTTTCTTT. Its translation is CSGTGTVNTEAFF.

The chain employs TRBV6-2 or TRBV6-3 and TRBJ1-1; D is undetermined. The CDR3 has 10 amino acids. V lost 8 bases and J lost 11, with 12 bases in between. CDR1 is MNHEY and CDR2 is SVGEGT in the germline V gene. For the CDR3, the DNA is TGTGCCAGCGGTTCGACGGCGGCTTTCTTT. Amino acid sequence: CASGSTAAFF.

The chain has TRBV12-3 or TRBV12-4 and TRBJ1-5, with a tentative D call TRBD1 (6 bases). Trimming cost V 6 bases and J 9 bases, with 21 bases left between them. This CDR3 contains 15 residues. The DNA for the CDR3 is TGTGCCAGCAGGTCCGGGGCAGGGGCCCAGGGGCCCCAGCATTTT. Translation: CASRSGAGAQGPQHF.

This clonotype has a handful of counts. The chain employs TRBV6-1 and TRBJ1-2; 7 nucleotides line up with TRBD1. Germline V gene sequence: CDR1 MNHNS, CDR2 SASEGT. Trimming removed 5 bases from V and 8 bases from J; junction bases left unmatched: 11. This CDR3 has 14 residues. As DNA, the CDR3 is TGTGCCAGCAGTAACAGGGGATCCAGCCCCGGCTACACCTTC. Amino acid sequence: CASSNRGSSPGYTF.

CDR3 DNA sequence: TGTGCCGGGACAGGGGTGGATTCACCCCTCCACTTT. Translated: CAGTGVDSPLHF. The chain joins TRBV7-9 to TRBJ1-6, with 10 bases aligning to TRBD1. Germline V gene data show CDR1 as SEHNR and CDR2 as FQNEAQ (reference sequence). With 11 bases clipped from V and 8 bases from J, the junction kept 3 bases outside the gene matches. This CDR3 region has 12 residues. The entire variable domain, with the rest obtained from reference TRBV7-9 and TRBJ1-6, is as follows: DTGVSQNPRHKITKRGQNVTFRCDPISEHNRLYWYRQTLGQGPEFLTYFQNEAQLEKSRLLSDRFSAERPKGSFSTLEIQRTEQGDSAMYLCAGTGVDSPLHFGNGTRLTVT.

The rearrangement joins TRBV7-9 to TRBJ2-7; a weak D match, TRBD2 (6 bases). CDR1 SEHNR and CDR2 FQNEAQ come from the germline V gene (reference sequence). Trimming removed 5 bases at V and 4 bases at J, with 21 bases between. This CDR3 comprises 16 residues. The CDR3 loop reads CASSPLGDWGLYEQYF. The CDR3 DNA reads TGTGCCAGCAGCCCTTTGGGGGACTGGGGACTGTACGAGCAGTACTTC. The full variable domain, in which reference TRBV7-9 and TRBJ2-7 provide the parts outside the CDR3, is DTGVSQNPRHKITKRGQNVTFRCDPISEHNRLYWYRQTLGQGPEFLTYFQNEAQLEKSRLLSDRFSAERPKGSFSTLEIQRTEQGDSAMYLCASSPLGDWGLYEQYFGPGTRLTVT.

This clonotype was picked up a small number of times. Here the CDR3 reads CASSPGPSGAAYEQYF. In DNA, the CDR3 is TGTGCCAGTAGCCCGGGGCCATCAGGGGCGGCCTACGAGCAGTACTTC. The V and J genes are TRBV19 and TRBJ2-7, with D perhaps matching TRBD1 (6 bases). This CDR3 is 16 amino acids long. The V end was cut by 6 bases, the J end by 2 bases, with 20 bases between. Germline V gene data show CDR1 as LNHDA and CDR2 as SQIVND (reference sequence).

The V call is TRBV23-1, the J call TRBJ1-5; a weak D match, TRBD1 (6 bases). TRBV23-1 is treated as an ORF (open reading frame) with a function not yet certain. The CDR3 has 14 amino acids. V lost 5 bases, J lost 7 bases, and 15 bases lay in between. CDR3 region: CASSLSGAGQPQHF. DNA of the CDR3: TGCGCCAGCAGTTTATCAGGGGCAGGGCAGCCCCAGCATTTT.

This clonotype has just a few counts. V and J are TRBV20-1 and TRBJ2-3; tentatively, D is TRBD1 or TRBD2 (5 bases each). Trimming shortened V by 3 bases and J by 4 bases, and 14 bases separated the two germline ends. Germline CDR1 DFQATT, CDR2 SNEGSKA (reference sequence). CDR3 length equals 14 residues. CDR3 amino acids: CSASGTSGPDTQYF. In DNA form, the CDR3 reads TGCAGTGCTAGCGGGACGTCAGGCCCAGATACGCAGTATTTT.

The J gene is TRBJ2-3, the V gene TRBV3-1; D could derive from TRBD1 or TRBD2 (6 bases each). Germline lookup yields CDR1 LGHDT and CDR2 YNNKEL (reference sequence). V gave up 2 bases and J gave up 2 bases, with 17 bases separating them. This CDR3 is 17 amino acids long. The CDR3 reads CASSQYQGGGFTDTQYF. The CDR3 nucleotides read TGTGCCAGCAGCCAATACCAAGGAGGGGGGTTCACAGATACGCAGTATTTT.